The next 3 T cell receptor beta chains were all read from a single sample in a study of cytomegalovirus exposure and HLA in healthy donors. Researchers ran the PCR with 60 Vbeta and 13 Jbeta primers. Repertoires were generated with immunoSEQ multiplex PCR, while TCRdb's copy carries only in-frame clones and drops some. This table holds fewer than 80,000 clones, 75% found once. Sequencing used PBMCs. All receptors come from a woman aged 40-49 years in good health and CMV-seropositive.

The chain has TRBV18 and TRBJ2-7; TRBD1 matches at 8 bases. The germline V gene has CDR1 KGHSH and CDR2 LQKENI. Losses at the gene ends were 6 bases for V and 5 bases for J; bases not matched to a gene: 9. The CDR3 has 14 residues. For the CDR3, the DNA is TGTGCCAGCTCGCGAGGGACAGGTGGCAACGAGCAGTACTTC. Protein: CASSRGTGGNEQYF.

This rearrangement joins TRBV2 to TRBJ1-2; D is unclear. Per the germline V gene, CDR1 is SNHLY and CDR2 is FYNNEI. Deletions cut 3 bases from V and 5 bases from J, with 7 bases between. This CDR3 is built from 12 residues. DNA of the CDR3: TGTGCCAGCAGTGAGGCCGGGTATGGCTACACCTTC. Translation: CASSEAGYGYTF.

This rearrangement joins TRBV15 to TRBJ2-3; weak D call: TRBD2 (5 bases). The CDR3 contains 15 residues. Between the trimmed V and J ends, which lost 5 bases and 0 bases, there was a span of 12 bases. Germline V gene data show CDR1 as LNHNV and CDR2 as YYDKDF (reference sequence). The chain's CDR3 is CATSHRRTSTDTQYF. CDR3 DNA sequence: TGTGCCACCAGCCATAGACGGACTAGCACAGATACGCAGTATTTT.